These T cell receptor beta chains were read from a single sample in a study of blood T cell repertoires in COVID-19. Profiling relied on immunoSEQ multiplex PCR, and the TCRdb table lists in-frame clones only, not all of them. The sample has approximately 25,000 clones, about 91% seen once; the top ten hold about a sixth. The sample consisted of peripheral blood. The receptors derive from a human donor with active COVID-19. The donor label of this sample is uncertain. The CDR3 runs from the conserved cysteine through the conserved F or W. The order of the fields is J gene, clone size, V gene, D gene, CDR3 DNA, CDR3 protein. D genes are given only for firm matches. Only part of the rows carry a size: once, few, many, or a class if the clone is expanded.

>TRBJ2-3|-|TRBV5-1|TRBD1
TGCGCCAGCAGCTCACAGGGGTATAGCACAGATACGCAGTATTTT
CASSSQGYSTDTQYF
>TRBJ2-1|-|TRBV14|TRBD2
TGTGCCAGCAGCCAAGGGTTGTTAGCGGGAGAGTACAATGAGCAGTTCTTC
CASSQGLLAGEYNEQFF
>TRBJ1-1|once|TRBV29-1|-
TGCAGCGCTTCCGGACCGGGCGAGCGGTTCTTT
CSASGPGERFF
>TRBJ1-6|-|TRBV30|-
TGTGCCTGGAGTGTCGAACGCCCAGGGACGGGGGATAATTCACCCCTCCACTTT
CAWSVERPGTGDNSPLHF
>TRBJ2-7|-|TRBV24-1|TRBD1
TGTGCCACCAGTGATTTGCAAGGACCGGGACAGATCTTCGAGCAGTACTTC
CATSDLQGPGQIFEQYF
>TRBJ2-3|-|TRBV28|-
TGTGCCAGCAGTCTCGCGTTGGACTCCGGTGAGTGGGCAGATACGCAGTATTTT
CASSLALDSGEWADTQYF
>TRBJ2-7|once|TRBV28|TRBD2
TGTGCCAGCAGTTCCCAACTAGCGGGAGGCCTCCACAGCTCCTACGAGCAGTACTTC
CASSSQLAGGLHSSYEQYF
>TRBJ2-1|-|TRBV29-1|TRBD1
TGCAGCGTTGCTGCACAGGGGCCTGGGGATGAGCAGTTCTTC
CSVAAQGPGDEQFF
>TRBJ1-5|-|TRBV2|TRBD1
TGTGCCAGCTATTTGGACAGGGGCAATCAGCCCCAGCATTTT
CASYLDRGNQPQHF
>TRBJ2-7|-|TRBV3-1/TRBV3-2|-
TGTGCCAGCAGCCAAGCGCAGGTATCTAGCCACGAGCAGTACTTC
CASSQAQVSSHEQYF
>TRBJ1-2|-|TRBV5-6|-
TGTGCCAGCAGCCTGGAGTTACAGGGAATCTATGGCTACACCTTC
CASSLELQGIYGYTF
>TRBJ1-5|-|TRBV3-1/TRBV3-2|TRBD1
TGTGCCAGCAGCCAAGATTACCCCGGGACAGGAAATCAGCCCCAGCATTTT
CASSQDYPGTGNQPQHF
>TRBJ1-4|once|TRBV10-3|TRBD1
TGTGCCATCAGCCCCTTCGACTCCGGGACAGGGGAAGGAAAACTGTTTTTT
CAISPFDSGTGEGKLFF